Reported below is one T cell receptor (beta chain). From germline, CDR1 is ENHRY and CDR2 SYGVKD. This CDR3 spans 16 amino acids. V lost 4 bases to trimming and J lost 4 bases; unmatched junction nucleotides: 8. This entry is derived from a study of blood T cell repertoires in COVID-19. The data were produced by immunoSEQ multiplex PCR, yet TCRdb's version contains in-frame clones alone and is incomplete. The profile covers about 220,000 clones, with 90% appearing a single time and around 15% taken by the ten largest. The source of this sequence is a man aged 25-40 years who had been exposed to COVID-19. Source material: PBMCs or T cells enriched from blood (not recorded which). The gene calls are TRBV10-3 and TRBJ2-3; TRBD2 agrees at 10 bases. The CDR3 sequence is CAISGGSGGASDTQYF. In DNA form, the CDR3 reads TGTGCCATCAGTGGTGGGAGCGGGGGGGCATCAGATACGCAGTATTTT.